This T cell receptor (beta chain) was captured by sequencing in a study of CD8 T cells in ankylosing spondylitis. Study outcomes and limitations: Matched ankylosing spondylitis synovial fluid reportedly contained a significantly enriched population of disease-linked clones.

TCRdb reprocessed the 5' RACE reads via MiXCR and lists one record per CDR3 protein. The table records about 66,000 distinct CDR3 sequences, roughly 6.2% of them present only once. The CDR3 covers 11 residues. Germline V gene lookup returns CDR1 SEHNR and CDR2 FQNEAQ (reference sequence). Trimming pared 2 bases from V and 3 bases from J, leaving 2 bases between. This clonotype was counted ten times or more. Its antigen is currently unknown. The sequenced material came from synovial fluid, either unsorted or a sorted T cell fraction (not recorded which). This clonotype was sampled from a male donor with ankylosing spondylitis. The chain recombines TRBV7-9 with TRBJ2-7, with D unresolved. Here the CDR3 reads CASSLRYEQYF. The CDR3, as DNA: TGTGCCAGCAGCTTACGCTACGAGCAGTACTTC.